This TCR beta chain is from a study of blood T cell repertoires in COVID-19 (dated by TCRdb to 2019 to 2021). Study-wide context: Samples from collaborators originated in the United States, Italy and Spain and spanned both the acute and convalescent phases of COVID-19. Samples came from the ongoing ImmuneRACE study (first 160 participants) plus 1,254 subjects from 6 global collaborators. HLA class I and class II types, where available, came from metadata supplied by the sample provider rather than from assay-based typing. The dataset comprised deeply sampled blood TCRbeta repertoires from subjects exposed to, actively infected with, or recovered from COVID-19. The material from the prospective study consisted of cDNA or gDNA derived from T cells, B-cell-depleted T cells, or PBMCs. The repertoires were made available in a free public database intended to serve as a resource for research on the immune response to SARS-CoV-2. A de-identified subject ID, COVID-19 status, age in years and sex were almost always included in the sample metadata.

The CDR3 sequence holds 17 residues, the cysteine and phenylalanine included. CDR3 DNA only is kept here, 51 bases in frame from base 1. As encoded in the germline V gene (reference sequence), CDR1 is MNHEY while CDR2 is SMNVEV. The V end loses 4 bases and the J end loses 0 bases, and a stretch of 18 bases separates them. Beyond this particular receptor, the publication reports: Clinical and demographic metadata were provided uncurated, with the amount varying by source and participant.

At one collaborating source in Seattle, patients were enrolled during active infection and were followed longitudinally through the course of disease. Whole blood was collected in K2EDTA tubes by collaborating institutions according to the institutions' own protocols. Collaborator samples were shipped for TCRbeta analysis as frozen whole blood, isolated PBMCs, or DNA extracted from either sample type. For this clone: Its target antigen remains unknown. Base qualities are missing; no much larger clone stands one base away.

TCRbeta CDR3 regions were amplified from genomic DNA by means of the immunoSEQ Assay, a bias-controlled multiplex PCR. As for how the authors treated the data: The number of nucleated cells in each sample was estimated by amplification of reference gene primers within the assay. Sequence reads were collapsed and filtered to measure the absolute abundance of every unique TCRbeta CDR3 rearrangement. For each sample, productive Simpson clonality was calculated as the square root of Simpson's diversity index across productive rearrangements. The table was pulled from immuneACCESS by TCRdb, which kept in-frame rearrangements only. Such tables lose some clones; where checked, under half of the loss comes from unresolved V genes, and the rest has no known cause. Clone size and the V and J calls come from that table; the DNA yielded D and trimming. In all, the sample holds tens of thousands of clones, and over 75% of those were seen once. The ten most abundant clones make up approximately 40% of the sample.

The sequence was obtained from a woman aged 60-75 years with COVID-19, enrolled during active disease. Sequencing input: peripheral blood. This chain joins TRBV27 to TRBJ1-1, with no reliable assignment of the D segment. The CDR3 protein sequence reads: CASSSRSPSAVNTEAFF. The nucleotide sequence is given as TGTGCCAGCAGTTCCCGGTCCCCATCCGCCGTGAACACTGAAGCTTTCTTT.